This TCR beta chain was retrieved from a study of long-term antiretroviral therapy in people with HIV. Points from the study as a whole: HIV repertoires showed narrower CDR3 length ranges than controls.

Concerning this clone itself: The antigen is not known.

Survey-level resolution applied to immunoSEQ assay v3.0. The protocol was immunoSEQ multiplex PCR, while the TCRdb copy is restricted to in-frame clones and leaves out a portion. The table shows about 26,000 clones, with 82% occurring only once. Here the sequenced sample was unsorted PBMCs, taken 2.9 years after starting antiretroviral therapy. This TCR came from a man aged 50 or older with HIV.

The CDR3 spells CASSLGTRPTGELFF. The CDR3 DNA follows: TGTGCCAGCAGTTTGGGGACAAGGCCCACCGGGGAGCTGTTTTTT. This rearrangement joins TRBV28 to TRBJ2-2; possibly TRBD1 for D (6 bases). The CDR3 is 15 residues long. Trimming removed 3 bases at V and 4 bases at J, with 12 bases between. Germline lookup yields CDR1 MDHEN and CDR2 SYDVKM.